The rows below give T cell receptor beta chains drawn from one sample of a study of OX40 agonist ivuxolimab in advanced cancers. Profiled with immunoSEQ multiplex PCR; TCRdb holds only in-frame clones, not every one. The data contain about 75,000 clones, about 88% of them singletons. The material was CD4+ or CD8+ T cells sorted from blood, obtained in a trial of the OX40 agonist ivuxolimab. All receptors come from an adult with an advanced solid tumor such as melanoma, head and neck, liver or kidney cancer. The CDR3 runs from the conserved cysteine through the conserved F or W. The D gene is left open where the match is weak. Size tells how often a clone was seen (once, few, many) or the class of an expanded clone, and some rows leave it out.

D	size	J	V	CDR3	DNA
.	once	TRBJ1-2	TRBV19	CASRHSTGLRGYTF	TGTGCCAGTAGGCATTCCACGGGACTTCGTGGCTACACCTTC
.	.	TRBJ1-5	TRBV23-1	CASSHLTGRSGYSNQPQHF	TGCGCCAGCAGTCACCTAACAGGGAGATCGGGATATAGCAATCAGCCCCAGCATTTT
TRBD1	.	TRBJ2-3	TRBV7-8	CASRSRQGQPTDTQYF	TGTGCCAGCAGATCCAGACAGGGGCAACCCACAGATACGCAGTATTTT
.	.	TRBJ2-7	TRBV2	CASSRSGYEQYF	TGTGCCAGCAGCAGGTCCGGGTACGAGCAGTACTTC
TRBD2	.	TRBJ2-2	TRBV5-4	CASSLGAGGNTGELFF	TGTGCCAGCAGCTTAGGAGCGGGGGGTAACACCGGGGAGCTGTTTTTT
.	.	TRBJ2-2	TRBV18	CASSPPVTGELFF	TGTGCCAGCTCACCACCGGTAACCGGGGAGCTGTTTTTT
.	.	TRBJ2-2	TRBV5-1	CASSSGGVNTGELFF	TGCGCCAGCAGCTCCGGAGGGGTAAACACCGGGGAGCTGTTTTTT
.	.	TRBJ2-3	TRBV2	CASTGVRRDTQYF	TGTGCCAGCACGGGGGTACGTCGCGATACGCAGTATTTT
.	.	TRBJ1-1	TRBV6-5	CASTPPGRGRLEAFF	TGTGCCAGCACTCCACCGGGTCGAGGGCGGCTTGAAGCTTTCTTT
TRBD1	.	TRBJ1-6	TRBV6-5	CASSPPGQWPPLHF	TGTGCCAGCAGTCCGCCGGGACAGTGGCCACCCCTCCACTTT
.	.	TRBJ2-1	TRBV4-1	CASSQYDRTYNEQFF	TGCGCCAGCAGCCAGTACGACAGAACTTACAATGAGCAGTTCTTC